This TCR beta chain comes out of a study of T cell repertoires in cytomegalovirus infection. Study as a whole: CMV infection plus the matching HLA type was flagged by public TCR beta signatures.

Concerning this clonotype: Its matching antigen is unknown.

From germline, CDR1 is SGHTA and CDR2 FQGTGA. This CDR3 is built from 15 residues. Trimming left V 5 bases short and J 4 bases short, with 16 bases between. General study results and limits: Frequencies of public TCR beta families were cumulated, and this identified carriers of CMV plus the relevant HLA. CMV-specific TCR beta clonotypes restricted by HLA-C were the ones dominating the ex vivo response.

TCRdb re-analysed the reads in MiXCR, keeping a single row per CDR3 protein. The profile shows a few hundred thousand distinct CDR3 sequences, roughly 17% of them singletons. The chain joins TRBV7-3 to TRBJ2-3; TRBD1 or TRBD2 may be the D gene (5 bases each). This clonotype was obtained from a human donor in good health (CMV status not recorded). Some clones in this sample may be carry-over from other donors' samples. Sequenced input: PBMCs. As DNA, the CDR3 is TGTGCCAGCAGCGAAAGAGGGGATAGCGCAGATACGCAGTATTTT. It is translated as CASSERGDSADTQYF.